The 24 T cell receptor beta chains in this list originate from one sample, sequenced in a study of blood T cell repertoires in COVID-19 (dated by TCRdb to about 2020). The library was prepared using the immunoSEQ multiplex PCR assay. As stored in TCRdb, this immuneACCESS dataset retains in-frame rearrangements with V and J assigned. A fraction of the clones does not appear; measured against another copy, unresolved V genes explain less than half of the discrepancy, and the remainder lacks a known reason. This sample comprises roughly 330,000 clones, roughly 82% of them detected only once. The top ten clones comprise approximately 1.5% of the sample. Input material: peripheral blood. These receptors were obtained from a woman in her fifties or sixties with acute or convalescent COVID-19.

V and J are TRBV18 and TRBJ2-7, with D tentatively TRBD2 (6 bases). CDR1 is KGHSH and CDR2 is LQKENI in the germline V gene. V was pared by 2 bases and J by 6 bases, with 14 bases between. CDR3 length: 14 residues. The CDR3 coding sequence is TGTGCCAGCTCACCAGGTAGCGCGGAGGGCGAGCAGTACTTC. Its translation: CASSPGSAEGEQYF.

Here the CDR3 DNA reads TGTGCCAGCAGCTTTATGGGACTCCCCAAGCAGTACTTC. Amino acid sequence: CASSFMGLPKQYF. The chain uses TRBV7-9 and TRBJ2-7, with D possibly TRBD2 on 6 matching bases. The CDR3 is 13 residues long. Germline lookup yields CDR1 SEHNR and CDR2 FQNEAQ (reference sequence). Trimming took 3 bases from V and 8 from J, leaving 14 bases between them.

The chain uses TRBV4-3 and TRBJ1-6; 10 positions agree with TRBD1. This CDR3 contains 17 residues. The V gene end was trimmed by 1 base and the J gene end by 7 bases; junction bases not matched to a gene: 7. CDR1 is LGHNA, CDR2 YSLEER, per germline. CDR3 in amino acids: CASSQVSGQGVNSPLHF. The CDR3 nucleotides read TGCGCCAGCAGCCAAGTTTCAGGACAGGGGGTAAATTCACCCCTCCACTTT.

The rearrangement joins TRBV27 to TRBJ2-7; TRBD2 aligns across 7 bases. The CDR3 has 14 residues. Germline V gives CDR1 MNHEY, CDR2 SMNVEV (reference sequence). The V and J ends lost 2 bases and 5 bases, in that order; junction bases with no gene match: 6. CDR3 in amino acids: CASSLVAGRDEQYF. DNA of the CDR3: TGTGCCAGCAGTTTAGTGGCAGGGAGGGACGAGCAGTACTTC.

CDR3: CASSGTRGGAGEDTGELFF. The CDR3 region has the DNA TGTGCCAGCAGCGGGACGAGGGGCGGAGCGGGAGAGGACACCGGGGAGCTGTTTTTT. The chain employs TRBV9 and TRBJ2-2; TRBD2 matches at 8 bases. The CDR3 covers 19 residues. Trimming cost V 3 bases and J 3 bases; bases outside gene matches: 16. Germline V gives CDR1 SGDLS, CDR2 YYNGEE.

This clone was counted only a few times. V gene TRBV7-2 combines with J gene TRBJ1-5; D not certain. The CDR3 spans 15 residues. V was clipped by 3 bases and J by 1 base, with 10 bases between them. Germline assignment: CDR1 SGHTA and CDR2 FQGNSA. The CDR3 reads CASSFMELSNQPQHF. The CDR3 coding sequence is TGTGCCAGCAGCTTTATGGAGCTAAGCAATCAGCCCCAGCATTTT.

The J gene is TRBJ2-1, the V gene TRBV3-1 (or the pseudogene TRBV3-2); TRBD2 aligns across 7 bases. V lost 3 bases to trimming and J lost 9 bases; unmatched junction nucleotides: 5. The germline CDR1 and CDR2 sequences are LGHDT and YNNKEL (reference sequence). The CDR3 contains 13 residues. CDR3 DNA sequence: TGTGCCAGCAGCCAGCGGCGGGAGAGTGAGCAGTTCTTC. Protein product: CASSQRRESEQFF.

Written as DNA, the CDR3 is TGTGCCAGCGGGTCCCAAGGGGGCGGTGAGCAGTTCTTC. As protein: CASGSQGGGEQFF. The genes are TRBV6-4 and TRBJ2-1; 7 nucleotides align to TRBD1. The V gene end was trimmed by 8 bases and the J gene end by 9 bases; junction bases not matched to a gene: 10. CDR1 is MRHNA, CDR2 SNTAGT, per germline. The CDR3 extends over 13 amino acids.

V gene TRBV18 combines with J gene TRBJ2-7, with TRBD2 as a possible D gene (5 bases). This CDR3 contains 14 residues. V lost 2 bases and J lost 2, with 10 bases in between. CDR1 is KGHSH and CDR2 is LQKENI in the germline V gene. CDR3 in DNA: TGTGCCAGCTCACCAGAGGGATTTACCTACGAGCAGTACTTC. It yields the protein CASSPEGFTYEQYF.

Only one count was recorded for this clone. Written as DNA, the CDR3 is TGTGCCAGCAAAAAAGCGGGAGGTTTCTACAATGAGCAGTTCTTC. It yields the protein CASKKAGGFYNEQFF. J is TRBJ2-1 and V is TRBV28, with 9 bases aligning to TRBD2. Germline values: CDR1 MDHEN, CDR2 SYDVKM. V was clipped by 7 bases and J by 3 bases; unmatched bases: 7. The CDR3 runs 15 residues.

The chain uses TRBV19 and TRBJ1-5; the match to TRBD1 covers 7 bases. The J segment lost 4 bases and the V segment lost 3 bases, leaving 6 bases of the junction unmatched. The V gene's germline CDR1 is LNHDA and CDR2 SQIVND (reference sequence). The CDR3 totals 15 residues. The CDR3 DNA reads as TGTGCCAGTAGTATCGGACAGGCGGAGAATCAGCCCCAGCATTTT. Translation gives CASSIGQAENQPQHF.

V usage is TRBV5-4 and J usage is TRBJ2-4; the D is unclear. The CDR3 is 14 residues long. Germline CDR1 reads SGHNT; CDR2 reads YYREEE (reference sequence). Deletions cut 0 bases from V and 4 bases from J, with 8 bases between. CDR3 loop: CASSLVSSKNIQYF. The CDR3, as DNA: TGTGCCAGCAGCTTGGTTAGTTCTAAAAACATTCAGTACTTC.

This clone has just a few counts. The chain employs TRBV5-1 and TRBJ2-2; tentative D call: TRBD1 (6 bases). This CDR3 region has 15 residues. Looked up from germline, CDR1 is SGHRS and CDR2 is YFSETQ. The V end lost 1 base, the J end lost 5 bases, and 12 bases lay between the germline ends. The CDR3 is CASSLIAGATGELFF. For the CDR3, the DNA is TGCGCCAGCAGCTTGATTGCAGGGGCAACCGGGGAGCTGTTTTTT.

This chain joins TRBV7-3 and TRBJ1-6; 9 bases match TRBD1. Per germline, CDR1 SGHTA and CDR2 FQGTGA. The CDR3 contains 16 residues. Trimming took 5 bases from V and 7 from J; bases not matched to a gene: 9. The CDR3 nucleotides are TGTGCCAGCAGCAGGGACAGGGCGCTAGGAAATTCACCCCTCCACTTT. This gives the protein CASSRDRALGNSPLHF.

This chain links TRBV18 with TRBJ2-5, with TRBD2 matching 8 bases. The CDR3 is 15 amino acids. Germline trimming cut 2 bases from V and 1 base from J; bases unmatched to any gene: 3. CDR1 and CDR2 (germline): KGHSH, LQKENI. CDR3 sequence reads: CASSPNSGTQETQYF. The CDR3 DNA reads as TGTGCCAGCTCACCAAATAGCGGGACCCAAGAGACCCAGTACTTC.

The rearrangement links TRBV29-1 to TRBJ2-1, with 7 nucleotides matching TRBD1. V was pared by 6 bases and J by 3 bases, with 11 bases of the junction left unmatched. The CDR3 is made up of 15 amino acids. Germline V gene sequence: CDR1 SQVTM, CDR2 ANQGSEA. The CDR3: CSVDLTGIIYNEQFF. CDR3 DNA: TGCAGCGTCGACCTGACAGGGATAATCTACAATGAGCAGTTCTTC.

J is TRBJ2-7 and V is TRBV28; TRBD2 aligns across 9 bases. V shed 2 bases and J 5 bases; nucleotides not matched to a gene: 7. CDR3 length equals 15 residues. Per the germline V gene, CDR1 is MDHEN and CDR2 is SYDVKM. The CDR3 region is CASSLPLAGVHEQYF. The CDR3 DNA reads TGTGCCAGCAGTTTACCATTAGCGGGAGTACACGAGCAGTACTTC.

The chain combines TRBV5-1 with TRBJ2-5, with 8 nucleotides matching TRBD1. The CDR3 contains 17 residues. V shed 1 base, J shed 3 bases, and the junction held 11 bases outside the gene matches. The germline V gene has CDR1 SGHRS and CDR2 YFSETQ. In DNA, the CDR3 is TGCGCCAGCAGCTTGAGGCCTACAGGGGGTTTAGAAGAGACCCAGTACTTC. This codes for CASSLRPTGGLEETQYF.

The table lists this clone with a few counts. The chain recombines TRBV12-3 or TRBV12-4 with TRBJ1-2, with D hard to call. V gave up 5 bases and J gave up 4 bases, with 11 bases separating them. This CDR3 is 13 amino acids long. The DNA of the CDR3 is TGTGCCAGCAGTACAGTGGGTCCCTATGGCTACACCTTC. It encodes CASSTVGPYGYTF.

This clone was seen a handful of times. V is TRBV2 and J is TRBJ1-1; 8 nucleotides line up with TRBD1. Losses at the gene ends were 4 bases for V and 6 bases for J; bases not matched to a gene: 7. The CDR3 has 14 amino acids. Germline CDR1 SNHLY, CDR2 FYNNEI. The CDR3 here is CASSGQGAQSEAFF. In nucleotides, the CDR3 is TGTGCCAGCAGTGGCCAGGGGGCGCAATCTGAAGCTTTCTTT.

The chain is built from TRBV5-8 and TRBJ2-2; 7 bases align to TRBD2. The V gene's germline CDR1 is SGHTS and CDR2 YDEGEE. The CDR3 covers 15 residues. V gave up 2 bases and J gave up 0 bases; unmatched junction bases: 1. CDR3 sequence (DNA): TGTGCCAGCAGCTTCGGGACTACGAACACCGGGGAGCTGTTTTTT. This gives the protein CASSFGTTNTGELFF.

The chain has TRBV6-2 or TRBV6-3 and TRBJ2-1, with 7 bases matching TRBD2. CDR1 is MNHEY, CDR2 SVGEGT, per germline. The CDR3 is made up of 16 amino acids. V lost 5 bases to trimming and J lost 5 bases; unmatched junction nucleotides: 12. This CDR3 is CASSGLRGESNNEQFF. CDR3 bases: TGTGCCAGCAGTGGCCTTCGGGGGGAGTCCAACAATGAGCAGTTCTTC.

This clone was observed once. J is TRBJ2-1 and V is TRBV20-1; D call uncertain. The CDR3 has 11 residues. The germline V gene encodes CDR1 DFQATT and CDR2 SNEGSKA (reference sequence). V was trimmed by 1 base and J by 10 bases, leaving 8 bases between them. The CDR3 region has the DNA TGCAGTGCTAGAGGGGTGAGGGAGCAGTTCTTC. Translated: CSARGVREQFF.

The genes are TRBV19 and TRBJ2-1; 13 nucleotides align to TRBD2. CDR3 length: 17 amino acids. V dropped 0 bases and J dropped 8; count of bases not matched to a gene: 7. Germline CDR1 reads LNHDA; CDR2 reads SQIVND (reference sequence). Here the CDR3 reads CASSIDAWTSGSDEQFF. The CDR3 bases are TGTGCCAGTAGTATAGACGCCTGGACTAGCGGGAGTGATGAGCAGTTCTTC.